These 6 T cell receptor beta chains were all obtained from the same sample, sequenced in a study of blood T cell repertoires in COVID-19. Profiled with immunoSEQ multiplex PCR; TCRdb holds only in-frame clones, not every one. The sample includes a few hundred thousand clones, 70% to 90% of them seen just once. The specimen was PBMCs or T cells enriched from blood (not recorded which). The receptors were sampled from a man between 35 and 55 years old who had recovered from COVID-19.

In DNA, the CDR3 is TGTGCCAGCAGCTTAGCGCAGGGTAACTACGAGCAGTACTTC. This translates into CASSLAQGNYEQYF. This rearrangement joins TRBV7-2 to TRBJ2-7; tentative D call: TRBD1 (5 bases). Deletions cut 0 bases from V and 3 bases from J, with 9 bases between. This CDR3 region has 14 residues. CDR1 and CDR2 (germline): SGHTA, FQGNSA.

The chain combines TRBV7-3 with TRBJ2-2; a weak D match, TRBD1 (5 bases). This CDR3 is built from 17 residues. Germline values: CDR1 SGHTA, CDR2 FQGTGA. V lost 2 bases and J 2 bases, leaving 15 bases between the germline ends. The CDR3 DNA sequence: TGTGCCAGCAGCTTATATGCAGGGTCGATTAACACCGGGGAGCTGTTTTTT. It codes for CASSLYAGSINTGELFF. The full variable domain, completed using reference TRBV7-3 and TRBJ2-2, is GAGVSQTPSNKVTEKGKYVELRCDPISGHTALYWYRQSLGQGPEFLIYFQGTGAADDSGLPNDRFFAVRPEGSVSTLKIQRTERGDSAVYLCASSLYAGSINTGELFFGEGSRLTVL.

The chain combines TRBV5-1 with TRBJ2-3, with a possible D match to TRBD1 (5 bases). This CDR3 region has 10 residues. CDR1 and CDR2 (germline): SGHRS, YFSETQ. The V and J ends lost 7 bases and 5 bases respectively, with 5 bases between them. Here the CDR3 DNA reads TGCGCCAGCCAGGGAGATACGCAGTATTTT. Translation: CASQGDTQYF.

This clone was recorded only once. The CDR3 here is CAWSVQDQTEAFF. CDR3 in DNA: TGTGCCTGGAGTGTGCAGGATCAGACTGAAGCTTTCTTT. The gene calls are TRBV30 and TRBJ1-1; D remains ambiguous. V lost 0 bases and J lost 5, with 10 bases in between. The germline gives CDR1 GTSNPN, CDR2 SVGIG (reference sequence). The CDR3 has 13 amino acids.

The CDR3 nucleotides read TGTGCCAGCAGCCCCGCGGGAGATACGCAGTATTTT. This codes for CASSPAGDTQYF. The rearrangement joins TRBV7-3 to TRBJ2-3, with D possibly TRBD2 on 5 matching bases. The CDR3 extends over 12 amino acids. Germline loops: CDR1 SGHTA, CDR2 FQGTGA. The ends were cut back, 5 bases at V and 5 bases at J, with 8 bases in the middle.

The V and J genes are TRBV5-4 and TRBJ1-1; no clear D. This CDR3 region has 13 residues. CDR1 is SGHNT and CDR2 is YYREEE in the germline V gene (reference sequence). Trimming took off 4 bases at V and 8 bases at J, with 15 bases between the two ends. CDR3 protein: CASSGRGLGEAFF. DNA of the CDR3: TGTGCCAGCAGCGGGAGAGGCCTCGGGGAAGCTTTCTTT.